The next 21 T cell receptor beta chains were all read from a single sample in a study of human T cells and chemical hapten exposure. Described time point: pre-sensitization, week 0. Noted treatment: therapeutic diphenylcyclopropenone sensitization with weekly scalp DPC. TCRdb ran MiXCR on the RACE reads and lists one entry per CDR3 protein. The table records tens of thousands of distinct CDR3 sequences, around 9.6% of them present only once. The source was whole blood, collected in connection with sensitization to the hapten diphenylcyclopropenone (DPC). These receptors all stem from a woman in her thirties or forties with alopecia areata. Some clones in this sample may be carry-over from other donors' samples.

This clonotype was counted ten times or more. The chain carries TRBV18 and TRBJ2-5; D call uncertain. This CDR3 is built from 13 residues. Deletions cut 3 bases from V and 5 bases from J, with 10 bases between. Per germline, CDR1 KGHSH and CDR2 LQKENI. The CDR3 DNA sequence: TGTGCCAGCTCACCTTACTTGAGGGAGACCCAGTACTTC. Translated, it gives CASSPYLRETQYF.

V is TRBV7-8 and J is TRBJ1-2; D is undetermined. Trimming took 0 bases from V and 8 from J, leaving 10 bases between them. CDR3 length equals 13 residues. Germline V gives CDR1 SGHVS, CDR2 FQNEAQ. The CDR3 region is CASSLAPMFGYTF. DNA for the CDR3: TGTGCCAGCAGCTTAGCTCCGATGTTCGGCTACACCTTC.

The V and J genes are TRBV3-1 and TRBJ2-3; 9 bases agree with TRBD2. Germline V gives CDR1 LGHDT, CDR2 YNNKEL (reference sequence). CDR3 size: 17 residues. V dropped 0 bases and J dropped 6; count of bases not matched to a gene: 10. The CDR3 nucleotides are TGTGCCAGCAGCCAAGACGCCCCCCTAGCGGGGATGGATACGCAGTATTTT. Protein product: CASSQDAPLAGMDTQYF.

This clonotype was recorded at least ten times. The chain's CDR3 is CASSYRTLNTGELFF. The CDR3 coding sequence is TGTGCCAGCAGTTACCGGACTCTGAACACCGGGGAGCTGTTTTTT. The rearrangement links TRBV6-5 to TRBJ2-2; D possibly corresponds to TRBD2 (5 bases). The CDR3 contains 15 residues. The germline gives CDR1 MNHEY, CDR2 SVGAGI. V was trimmed by 2 bases and J by 1 base, leaving 8 bases between them.

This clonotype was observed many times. The CDR3 DNA follows: TGCAGCGCCAGGACAGGGGGAACCTATGGCTACACCTTC. Protein product: CSARTGGTYGYTF. V is TRBV29-1 and J is TRBJ1-2, with 10 bases that match TRBD1. J was trimmed by 4 bases and V by 7 bases; bases with no gene match: 6. This CDR3 is built from 13 residues. The germline CDR1 and CDR2 sequences are SQVTM and ANQGSEA.

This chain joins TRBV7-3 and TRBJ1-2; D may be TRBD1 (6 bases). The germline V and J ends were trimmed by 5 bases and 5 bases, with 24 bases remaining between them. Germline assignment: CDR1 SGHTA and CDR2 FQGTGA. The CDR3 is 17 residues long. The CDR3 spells CASSPNQGPTTSYGYTF. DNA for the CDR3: TGTGCCAGCAGCCCAAACCAGGGGCCCACCACTTCATATGGCTACACCTTC.

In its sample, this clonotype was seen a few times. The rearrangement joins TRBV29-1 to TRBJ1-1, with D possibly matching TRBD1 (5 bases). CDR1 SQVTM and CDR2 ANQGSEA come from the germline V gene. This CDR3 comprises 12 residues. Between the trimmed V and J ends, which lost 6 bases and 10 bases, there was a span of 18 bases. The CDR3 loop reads CSVRPGSKGAFF. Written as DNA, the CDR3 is TGCAGCGTACGCCCAGGGTCAAAAGGAGCTTTCTTT.

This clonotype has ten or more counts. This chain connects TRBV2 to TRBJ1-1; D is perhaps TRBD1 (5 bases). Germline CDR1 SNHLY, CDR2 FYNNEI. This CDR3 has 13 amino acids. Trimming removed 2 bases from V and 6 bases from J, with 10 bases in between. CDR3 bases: TGTGCCAGCAGTGAATGGGGGGGACCTGAAGCTTTCTTT. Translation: CASSEWGGPEAFF.

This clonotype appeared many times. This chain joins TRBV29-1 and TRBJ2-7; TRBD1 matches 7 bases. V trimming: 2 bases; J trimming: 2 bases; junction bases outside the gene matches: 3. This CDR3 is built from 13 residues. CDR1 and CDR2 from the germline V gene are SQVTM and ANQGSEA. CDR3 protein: CSVETDRPYEQYF. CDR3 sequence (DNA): TGCAGCGTTGAAACGGACAGGCCCTACGAGCAGTACTTC.

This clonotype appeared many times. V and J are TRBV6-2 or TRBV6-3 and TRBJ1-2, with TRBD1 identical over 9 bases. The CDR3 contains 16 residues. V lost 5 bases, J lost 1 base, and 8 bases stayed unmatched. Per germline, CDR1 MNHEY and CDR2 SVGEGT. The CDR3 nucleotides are TGTGCCAGCAGTACGGACAGGGGCCGGCGTAACTATGGCTACACCTTC. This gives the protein CASSTDRGRRNYGYTF.

The chain's CDR3 is CSAGTQGASGNQPQHF. In nucleotides, the CDR3 is TGCAGTGCTGGGACACAGGGGGCGTCGGGTAATCAGCCCCAGCATTTT. The V gene is TRBV20-1, the J gene TRBJ1-5; 9 nucleotides match TRBD1. This CDR3 contains 16 residues. Germline CDR1 and CDR2: DFQATT and SNEGSKA (reference sequence). V gave up 5 bases and J gave up 4 bases; unmatched junction bases: 12.

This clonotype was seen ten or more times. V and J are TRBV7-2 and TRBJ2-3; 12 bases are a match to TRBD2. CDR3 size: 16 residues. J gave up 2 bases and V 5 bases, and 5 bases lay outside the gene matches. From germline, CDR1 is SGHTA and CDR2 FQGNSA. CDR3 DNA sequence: TGTGCCAGCAGCCCCCGACTAGCGGGAGACACAGATACGCAGTATTTT. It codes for CASSPRLAGDTDTQYF.

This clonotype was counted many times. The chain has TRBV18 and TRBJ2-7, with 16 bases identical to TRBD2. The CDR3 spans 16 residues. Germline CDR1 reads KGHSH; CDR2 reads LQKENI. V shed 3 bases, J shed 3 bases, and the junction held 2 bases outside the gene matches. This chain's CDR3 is CASSPGTSGGGYEQYF. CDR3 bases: TGTGCCAGCTCACCCGGGACTAGCGGGGGGGGCTACGAGCAGTACTTC.

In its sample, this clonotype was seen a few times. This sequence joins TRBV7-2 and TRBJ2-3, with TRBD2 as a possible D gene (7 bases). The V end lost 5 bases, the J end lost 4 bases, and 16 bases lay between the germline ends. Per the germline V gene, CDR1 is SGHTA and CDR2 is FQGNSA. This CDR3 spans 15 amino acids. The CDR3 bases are TGTGCCAGCAGCCCGACCAGGGAGGGGGCAGATACGCAGTATTTT. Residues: CASSPTREGADTQYF.

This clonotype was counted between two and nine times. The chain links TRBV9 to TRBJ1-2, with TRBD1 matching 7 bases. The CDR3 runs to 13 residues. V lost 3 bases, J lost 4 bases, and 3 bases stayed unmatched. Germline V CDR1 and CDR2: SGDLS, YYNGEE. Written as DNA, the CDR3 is TGTGCCAGCAGCGCGACAGGGACCTATGGCTACACCTTC. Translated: CASSATGTYGYTF.

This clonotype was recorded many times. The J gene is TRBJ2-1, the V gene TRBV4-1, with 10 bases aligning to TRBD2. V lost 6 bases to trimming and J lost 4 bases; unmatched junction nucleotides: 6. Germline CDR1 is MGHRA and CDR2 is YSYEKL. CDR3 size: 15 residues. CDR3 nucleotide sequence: TGCGCCAGCAGTGTCCTAGCGGGGGCGTACAATGAGCAGTTCTTC. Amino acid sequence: CASSVLAGAYNEQFF.

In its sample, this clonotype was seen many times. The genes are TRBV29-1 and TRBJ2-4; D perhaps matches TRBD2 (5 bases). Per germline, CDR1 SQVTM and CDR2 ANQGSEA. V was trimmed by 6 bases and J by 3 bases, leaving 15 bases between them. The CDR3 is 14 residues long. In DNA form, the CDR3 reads TGCAGCGTGGCGGTCGCGGGTGTCAAAAACATTCAGTACTTC. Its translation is CSVAVAGVKNIQYF. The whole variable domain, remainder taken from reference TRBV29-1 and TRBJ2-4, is SAVISQKPSRDICQRGTSLTIQCQVDSQVTMMFWYRQQPGQSLTLIATANQGSEATYESGFVIDKFPISRPNLTFSTLTVSNMSPEDSSIYLCSVAVAGVKNIQYFGAGTRLSVL.

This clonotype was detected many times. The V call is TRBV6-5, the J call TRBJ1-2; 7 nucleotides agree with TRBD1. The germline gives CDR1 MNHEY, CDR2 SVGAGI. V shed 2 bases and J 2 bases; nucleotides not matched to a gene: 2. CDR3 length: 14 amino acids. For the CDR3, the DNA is TGTGCCAGCAGTTACGCAGGGGGGAACTATGGCTACACCTTC. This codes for CASSYAGGNYGYTF.

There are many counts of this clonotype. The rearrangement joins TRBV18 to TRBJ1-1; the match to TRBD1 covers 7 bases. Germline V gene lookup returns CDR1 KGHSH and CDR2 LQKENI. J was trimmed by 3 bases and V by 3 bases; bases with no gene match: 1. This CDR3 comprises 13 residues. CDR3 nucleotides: TGTGCCAGCTCACCCCAGGGGGACACTGAAGCTTTCTTT. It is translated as CASSPQGDTEAFF.

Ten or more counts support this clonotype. The CDR3 nucleotides are TGCAGCGTTGAAGGCGAACAGCGAGCTAACTATGGCTACACCTTC. Protein product: CSVEGEQRANYGYTF. This chain connects TRBV29-1 to TRBJ1-2; unclear D gene. This CDR3 is 15 amino acids long. CDR1 is SQVTM, CDR2 ANQGSEA, per germline. Trimming shortened V by 1 base and J by 0 bases, and 12 bases separated the two germline ends.

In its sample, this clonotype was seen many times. CDR3 coding DNA: TGTGCCAGCAGCTTAGCAGAGAACACTGAAGCTTTCTTT. Encoded protein: CASSLAENTEAFF. The rearrangement links TRBV7-2 to TRBJ1-1; D not certain. The CDR3 totals 13 residues. The V end lost 0 bases, the J end lost 1 base, and 3 bases lay between the germline ends. Germline CDR1 and CDR2: SGHTA and FQGNSA.